This TCR beta chain is drawn from a study of T cells after yellow fever vaccination. The V and J ends lost 3 bases and 1 base respectively, with 9 bases between them. There are 14 residues in the CDR3. Germline-derived CDR1 and CDR2 are LNHNV and YYDKDF (reference sequence). TCRdb fed the 5' RACE reads into MiXCR, producing one record per CDR3 protein. Among 500,000 to 550,000 distinct CDR3 sequences listed, 20% to 25% were seen once. V is TRBV15 and J is TRBJ2-5, with a tentative D call TRBD2 (5 bases). The sequence was obtained from a man aged 18-30 years who received the YFV17D yellow fever vaccine. The sequenced sample was PBMCs, obtained roughly 20 days after the first yellow fever vaccination. The CDR3 spells CATSRDWAQETQYF. For the CDR3, the DNA is TGTGCCACCAGCAGGGACTGGGCCCAAGAGACCCAGTACTTC.